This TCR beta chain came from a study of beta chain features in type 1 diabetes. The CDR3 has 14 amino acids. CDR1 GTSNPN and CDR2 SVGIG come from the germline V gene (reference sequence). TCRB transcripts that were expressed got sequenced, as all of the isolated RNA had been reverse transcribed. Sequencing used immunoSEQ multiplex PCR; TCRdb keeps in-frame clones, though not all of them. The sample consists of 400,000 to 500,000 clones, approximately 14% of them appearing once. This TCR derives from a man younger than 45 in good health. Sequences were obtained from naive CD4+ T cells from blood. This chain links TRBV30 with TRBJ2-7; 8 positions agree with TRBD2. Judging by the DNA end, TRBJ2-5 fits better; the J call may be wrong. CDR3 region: CAWSAGLAAKTQYF. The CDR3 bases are TGTGCCTGGAGTGCCGGACTAGCTGCCAAGACCCAGTACTTC.